This TCR beta chain was recovered during a study of identical twins. This clonotype showed up just a few times. The antigen remains unidentified. No donor was unhealthy or non-Caucasian. This CDR3 region has 16 residues. A template switching step contributed a universal primer site, while unique molecular identifiers were present in the cDNA. One entry per CDR3 protein results from TCRdb running MiXCR on the 5' RACE reads. The sample comprises roughly 1,500,000 distinct CDR3 sequences, under 35% of which are singletons, and more than 0.25% rests with the top ten. Study findings and constraints: Whereas memory repertoires showed no such difference, abundant cord blood beta clonotypes carried fewer insertions.

The chain is built from TRBV12-3 or TRBV12-4 and TRBJ2-4; 10 bases map to TRBD1. The J call may be mistaken, given a closer DNA end match to TRBJ2-7. The sequence was collected from a newborn girl in good health. Sequencing was done on a sample of cord blood. CDR3 in amino acids: CASTFRGQGFSYEQYF. The CDR3 nucleotides are TGTGCCAGCACCTTTCGGGGACAGGGGTTCTCCTACGAGCAGTACTTC.